The clone carrying this TCR beta chain came up once. This sample was included in a study of PD-L1 blockade in urothelial cancer. This CDR3 comprises 15 residues. Per the germline V gene, CDR1 is SGHNT and CDR2 is YYREEE (reference sequence). Trimming took 4 bases from V and 5 from J; bases not matched to a gene: 6. Repertoires were generated with immunoSEQ multiplex PCR, while TCRdb's copy carries only in-frame clones and drops some. The table records over 65,000 clones, roughly 88% of them present only once. Documented time point: pretreatment peripheral blood. This rearrangement joins TRBV5-4 to TRBJ1-1, with TRBD1 identical over 12 bases. The source was PBMCs, collected around atezolizumab (anti-PD-L1) treatment. This clonotype was sampled from a man in his sixties or seventies with urothelial cancer. Here the CDR3 DNA reads TGTGCCAGCAGCGGTCCGGGACAGGGGGCAACTGAAGCTTTCTTT. Amino acids: CASSGPGQGATEAFF.